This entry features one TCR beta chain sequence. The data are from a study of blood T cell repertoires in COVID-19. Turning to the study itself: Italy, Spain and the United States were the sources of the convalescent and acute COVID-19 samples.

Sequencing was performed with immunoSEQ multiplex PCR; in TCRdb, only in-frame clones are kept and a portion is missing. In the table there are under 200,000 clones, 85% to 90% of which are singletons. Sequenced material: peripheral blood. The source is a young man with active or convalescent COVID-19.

The CDR3 reads CASSQGHGNQPQHF. The CDR3 DNA is TGTGCCAGCAGCCAGGGACACGGCAATCAGCCCCAGCATTTT. The chain uses TRBV3-1 (or the pseudogene TRBV3-2) and TRBJ1-5; D may be TRBD1 (6 bases). The CDR3 runs to 14 residues. With 3 bases removed from V and 2 bases from J, the gap between germline ends came to 8 bases. Germline CDR1 is LGHDT and CDR2 is YNNKEL (reference sequence).